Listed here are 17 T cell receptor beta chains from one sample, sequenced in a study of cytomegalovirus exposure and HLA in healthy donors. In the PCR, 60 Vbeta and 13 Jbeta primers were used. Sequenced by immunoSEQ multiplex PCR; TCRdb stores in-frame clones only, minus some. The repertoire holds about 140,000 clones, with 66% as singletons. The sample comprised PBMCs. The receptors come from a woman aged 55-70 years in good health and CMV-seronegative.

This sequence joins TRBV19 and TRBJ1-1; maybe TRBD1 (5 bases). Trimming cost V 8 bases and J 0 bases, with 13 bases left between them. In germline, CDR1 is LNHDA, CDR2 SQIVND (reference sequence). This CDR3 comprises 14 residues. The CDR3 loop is CASSTEMVNTEAFF. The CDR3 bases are TGTGCCAGTTCGACAGAAATGGTGAACACTGAAGCTTTCTTT.

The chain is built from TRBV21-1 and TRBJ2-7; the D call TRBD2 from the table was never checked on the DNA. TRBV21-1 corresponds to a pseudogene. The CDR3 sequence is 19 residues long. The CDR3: CASSKINSGNPDTHYEQYF. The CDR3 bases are TGTGCCAGCAGCAAAATTAATAGCGGCAATCCTGACACCCACTACGAGCAGTACTTC.

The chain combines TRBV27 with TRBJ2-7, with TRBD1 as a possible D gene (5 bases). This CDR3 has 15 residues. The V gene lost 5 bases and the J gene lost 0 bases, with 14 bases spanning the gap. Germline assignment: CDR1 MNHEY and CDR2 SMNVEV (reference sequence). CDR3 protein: CASSKQGRGSYEQYF. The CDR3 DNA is TGTGCCAGCAGTAAGCAGGGAAGGGGCTCCTACGAGCAGTACTTC.

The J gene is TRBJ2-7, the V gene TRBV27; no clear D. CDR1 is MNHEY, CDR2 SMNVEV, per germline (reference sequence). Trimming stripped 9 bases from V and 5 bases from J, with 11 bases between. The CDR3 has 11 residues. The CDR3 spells CASAAGNEQYF. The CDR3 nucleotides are TGTGCCAGTGCAGCAGGCAACGAGCAGTACTTC.

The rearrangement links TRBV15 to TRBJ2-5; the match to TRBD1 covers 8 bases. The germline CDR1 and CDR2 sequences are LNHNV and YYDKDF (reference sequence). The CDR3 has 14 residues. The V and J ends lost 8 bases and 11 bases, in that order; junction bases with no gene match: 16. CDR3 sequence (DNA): TGTGCCACCTCCCCCGACAGGGGATCTAGGGAGCAGTACTTC. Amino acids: CATSPDRGSREQYF. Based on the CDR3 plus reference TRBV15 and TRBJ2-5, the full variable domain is DAMVIQNPRYQVTQFGKPVTLSCSQTLNHNVMYWYQQKSSQAPKLLFHYYDKDFNNEADTPDNFQSRRPNTSFCFLDIRSPGLGDTAMYLCATSPDRGSREQYFGPGTRLLVL.

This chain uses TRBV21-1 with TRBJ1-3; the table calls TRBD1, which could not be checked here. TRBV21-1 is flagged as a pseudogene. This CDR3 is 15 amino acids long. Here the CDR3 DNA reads TGTGCCAGCACCGCATGGGACAGCTCTGGAAACACCATATATTTT. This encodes CASTAWDSSGNTIYF.

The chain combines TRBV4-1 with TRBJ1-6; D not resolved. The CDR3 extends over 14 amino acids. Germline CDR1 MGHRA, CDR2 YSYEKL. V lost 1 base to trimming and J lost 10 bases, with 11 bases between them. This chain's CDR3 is CASSQAGMKSPLHF. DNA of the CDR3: TGCGCCAGCAGCCAAGCGGGGATGAAGTCACCCCTCCACTTT.

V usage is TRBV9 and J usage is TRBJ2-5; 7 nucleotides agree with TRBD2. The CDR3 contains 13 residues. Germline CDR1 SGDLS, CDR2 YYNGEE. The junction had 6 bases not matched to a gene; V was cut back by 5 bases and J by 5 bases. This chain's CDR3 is CASSGGSLETQYF. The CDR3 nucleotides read TGTGCCAGCAGTGGCGGGAGCCTGGAGACCCAGTACTTC.

The CDR3 protein is CASRSWGADTQYF. The CDR3 nucleotides are TGTGCCAGCAGGTCCTGGGGCGCAGATACGCAGTATTTT. V is TRBV27 and J is TRBJ2-3; TRBD1 is a possible D gene (5 bases). CDR1 is MNHEY and CDR2 is SMNVEV in the germline V gene (reference sequence). CDR3 size: 13 residues. The V end was cut by 6 bases, the J end by 4 bases, with 11 bases between.

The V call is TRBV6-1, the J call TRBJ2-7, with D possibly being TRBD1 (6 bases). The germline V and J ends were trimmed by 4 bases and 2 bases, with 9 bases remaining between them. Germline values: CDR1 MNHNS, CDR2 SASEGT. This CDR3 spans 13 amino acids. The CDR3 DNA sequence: TGTGCCAGCAGTGGGACAGAAACCTACGAGCAGTACTTC. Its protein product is CASSGTETYEQYF.

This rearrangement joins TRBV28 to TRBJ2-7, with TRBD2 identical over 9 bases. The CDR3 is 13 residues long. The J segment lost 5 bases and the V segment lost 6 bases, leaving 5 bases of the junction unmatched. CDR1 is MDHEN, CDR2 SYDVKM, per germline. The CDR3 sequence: CASRIAGVDEQYF. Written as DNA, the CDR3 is TGTGCCAGCAGGATAGCGGGAGTAGACGAGCAGTACTTC. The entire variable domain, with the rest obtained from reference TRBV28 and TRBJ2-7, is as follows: DVKVTQSSRYLVKRTGEKVFLECVQDMDHENMFWYRQDPGLGLRLIYFSYDVKMKEKGDIPEGYSVSREKKERFSLILESASTNQTSMYLCASRIAGVDEQYFGPGTRLTVT.

CDR3 loop: CASSREGGDQPQHF. CDR3 in DNA: TGCGCCAGCAGCCGGGAAGGGGGGGATCAGCCCCAGCATTTT. The chain joins TRBV5-1 to TRBJ1-5; maybe TRBD1 (6 bases). The V and J ends lost 4 bases and 5 bases respectively, with 13 bases between them. The germline V gene has CDR1 SGHRS and CDR2 YFSETQ. The CDR3 loop spans 14 amino acids.

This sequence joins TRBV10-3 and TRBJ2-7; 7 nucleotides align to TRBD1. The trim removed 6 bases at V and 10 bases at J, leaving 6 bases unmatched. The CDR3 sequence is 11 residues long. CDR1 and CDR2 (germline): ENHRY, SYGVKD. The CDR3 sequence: CAISLTGEQYF. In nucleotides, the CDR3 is TGTGCCATCAGCTTAACAGGGGAACAGTACTTC.

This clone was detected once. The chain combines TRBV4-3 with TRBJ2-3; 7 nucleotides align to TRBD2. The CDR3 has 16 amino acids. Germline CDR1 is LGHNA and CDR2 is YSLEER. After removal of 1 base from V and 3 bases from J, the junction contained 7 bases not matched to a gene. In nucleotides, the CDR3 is TGCGCCAGCAGCCAAGGAGGTGGCGGGGGTACAGATACGCAGTATTTT. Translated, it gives CASSQGGGGGTDTQYF.

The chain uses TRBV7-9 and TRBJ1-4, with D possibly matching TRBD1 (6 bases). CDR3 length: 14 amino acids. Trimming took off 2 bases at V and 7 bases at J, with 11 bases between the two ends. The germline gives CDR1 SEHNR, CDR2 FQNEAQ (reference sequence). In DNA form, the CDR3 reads TGTGCCAGCAGCTTACCGGGGGGCGTTGAAAAACTGTTTTTT. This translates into CASSLPGGVEKLFF.

Written as DNA, the CDR3 is TGTGCCAGCAAACCGGGACAGGGTGGGACCGAGCAGTACTTC. It translates to CASKPGQGGTEQYF. V usage is TRBV6-1 and J usage is TRBJ2-7; 9 bases line up with TRBD1. CDR1 is MNHNS and CDR2 is SASEGT in the germline V gene. J was trimmed by 6 bases and V by 7 bases; bases with no gene match: 10. The CDR3 is made up of 14 amino acids.

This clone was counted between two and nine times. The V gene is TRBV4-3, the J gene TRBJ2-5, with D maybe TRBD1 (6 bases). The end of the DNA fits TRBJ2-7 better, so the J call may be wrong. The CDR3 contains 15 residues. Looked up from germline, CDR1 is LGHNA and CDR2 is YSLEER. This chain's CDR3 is CASSQDTGTIYEQYF. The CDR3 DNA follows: TGCGCCAGCAGCCAAGATACAGGGACCATCTACGAGCAGTACTTC.